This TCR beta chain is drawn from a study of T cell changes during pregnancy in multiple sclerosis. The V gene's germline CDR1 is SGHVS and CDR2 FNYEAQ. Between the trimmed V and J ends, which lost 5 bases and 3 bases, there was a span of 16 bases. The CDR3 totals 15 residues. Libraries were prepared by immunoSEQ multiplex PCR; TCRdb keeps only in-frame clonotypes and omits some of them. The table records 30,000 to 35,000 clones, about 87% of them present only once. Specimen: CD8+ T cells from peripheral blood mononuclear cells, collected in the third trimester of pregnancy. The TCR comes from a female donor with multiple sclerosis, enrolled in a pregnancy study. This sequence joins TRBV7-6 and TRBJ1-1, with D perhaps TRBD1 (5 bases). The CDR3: CASSPNAGVDTEAFF. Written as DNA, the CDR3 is TGTGCCAGCAGCCCAAATGCGGGGGTGGACACTGAAGCTTTCTTT.